Following are 3 T cell receptor beta chains from one sample sequenced in a study of OX40 agonist ivuxolimab in advanced cancers. Assay: immunoSEQ multiplex PCR; the TCRdb copy retains only in-frame clones and omits some. The profile shows around 80,000 clones, about 88% of them singletons. Here the sequenced sample was CD4+ or CD8+ T cells sorted from blood, taken in a trial of the OX40 agonist ivuxolimab. The source is an adult with an advanced solid tumor such as melanoma, head and neck, liver or kidney cancer.

CDR3 sequence (DNA): TGCGCCAGCAGCCACTCAGGGGGCCCCCAGTACTTC. Its translation: CASSHSGGPQYF. The chain combines TRBV4-1 with TRBJ2-4; 8 bases align to TRBD1. J was trimmed by 13 bases and V by 3 bases; bases with no gene match: 5. The V gene's germline CDR1 is MGHRA and CDR2 YSYEKL. The CDR3 length is 12 residues.

This chain connects TRBV9 to TRBJ2-4; 9 bases align to TRBD1. The J segment lost 0 bases and the V segment lost 3 bases, leaving 13 bases of the junction unmatched. The CDR3 consists of 19 residues. CDR1 is SGDLS and CDR2 is YYNGEE in the germline V gene. The CDR3 nucleotides are TGTGCCAGCAGCGCAGACCCGGGACAGGGAGAACTAGCCAAAAACATTCAGTACTTC. It encodes CASSADPGQGELAKNIQYF.

The chain has TRBV7-2 and TRBJ2-1; D ambiguous. The CDR3 has 16 amino acids. The V end lost 0 bases, the J end lost 8 bases, and 17 bases lay between the germline ends. CDR1 and CDR2 (germline): SGHTA, FQGNSA. The CDR3 reads CASSLALRVLVHEQFF. As DNA, the CDR3 is TGTGCCAGCAGCTTAGCGCTACGGGTTTTAGTCCATGAGCAGTTCTTC.